Listed below are T cell receptor beta chains from one sample, sequenced in a study of regulatory T cells in long-lasting Graves disease. A single record per CDR3 protein comes from TCRdb applying MiXCR to the multiplex PCR reads. The table includes about 540,000 distinct CDR3 sequences, roughly 13% detected once. The sample also formed part of further work on T cells in Graves' hyperthyroidism and ophthalmopathy.

The specimen was peripheral blood mononuclear cells (PBMCs), collected at new diagnosis, from a patient treated with antithyroid drugs. Receptors were obtained from a man between 25 and 39 years old with Graves disease. Each CDR3 is given without its conserved first and last residue. Fields, in order: D gene, V gene, CDR3 protein. A D gene is named only where the DNA matches it firmly.

d_gene: .
v_gene: TRBV29-1
CDR3aa: SVFGDPNQPQH

d_gene: .
v_gene: TRBV2
CDR3aa: ASSQGSGPGETQY

d_gene: .
v_gene: TRBV2
CDR3aa: ASNTSYYEQY

d_gene: .
v_gene: TRBV3-1
CDR3aa: ASSQAPFGGGGYT

d_gene: .
v_gene: TRBV12-5
CDR3aa: ASGLVLSRDIGGALH

d_gene: .
v_gene: TRBV11-1
CDR3aa: ASSLQHYEQY

d_gene: .
v_gene: TRBV3-1
CDR3aa: ASSQEGGRSSYEQY

d_gene: .
v_gene: TRBV3-1
CDR3aa: ASSQDNGRSETQY

d_gene: TRBD2
v_gene: TRBV13
CDR3aa: ASSTSGLRVTGELF

d_gene: .
v_gene: TRBV15
CDR3aa: ATSRDEVGRQKLF

d_gene: .
v_gene: TRBV18
CDR3aa: ASSSTPGPLGSGANVLT

d_gene: TRBD2
v_gene: TRBV5-1
CDR3aa: ASSQGLAGAETQY

d_gene: .
v_gene: TRBV6-2/TRBV6-3
CDR3aa: ASTAQPGPPKSPLH

d_gene: TRBD1
v_gene: TRBV20-1
CDR3aa: SAGDRTTYEQY

d_gene: TRBD1
v_gene: TRBV7-9
CDR3aa: ASSLDRTVKETQY

d_gene: .
v_gene: TRBV15
CDR3aa: ATSRVGWDQPQH

d_gene: .
v_gene: TRBV7-2
CDR3aa: ASSLRPGAAF

d_gene: .
v_gene: TRBV30
CDR3aa: AWSRLGETGELF

d_gene: .
v_gene: TRBV7-2
CDR3aa: ASSNRDFDTGELF

d_gene: TRBD1
v_gene: TRBV5-1
CDR3aa: ASTRGEHYGYT

d_gene: .
v_gene: TRBV12-3/TRBV12-4
CDR3aa: ASSPSSGTGDTQY

d_gene: .
v_gene: TRBV20-1
CDR3aa: SASKDENTGELF

d_gene: TRBD2
v_gene: TRBV24-1
CDR3aa: ATSSSLAGTYNEQF

d_gene: TRBD1
v_gene: TRBV27
CDR3aa: ASSLMGQGFYEQY

d_gene: .
v_gene: TRBV7-8
CDR3aa: ASRRINDEQF

d_gene: .
v_gene: TRBV7-3
CDR3aa: ASSLSRSGANVLT